This entry describes one T cell receptor beta chain. Its antigen is unidentified. TCRdb's table, derived via immunoSEQ multiplex PCR, lists solely in-frame clones and lacks some. The profile covers a few million clones, with around 93% appearing a single time and 0.37% taken by the ten largest. Every donor, a Caucasian adult, lived in Nashville, Tennessee. This CDR3 comprises 18 residues. From germline, CDR1 is KGHSH and CDR2 LQKENI. V lost 6 bases, J lost 3 bases, and 14 bases stayed unmatched. This sample was included in a study of shared clonotypes between healthy human individuals. About the study: Each donor contributed plates that comprised three CD4 naive, three CD4 memory, two CD8 naive and one CD8 memory. General study points: Blood alone was sampled, and tissue repertoires likely differ.

The TCR originated in a man between 18 and 35 years old in good health. Some clones in this sample may be carry-over from other donors' samples. Sequenced input: naive CD4+ T cells from PBMCs. The sample's subset: CD45RA+ positively selected. The gene calls are TRBV18 and TRBJ2-3, with 11 positions matching TRBD2. The CDR3 reads CASSIQLAGAAGTDTQYF. The DNA for the CDR3 is TGTGCCAGCTCCATACAACTAGCGGGAGCTGCGGGAACAGATACGCAGTATTTT.